This T cell receptor (beta chain) was obtained from a study of cytomegalovirus exposure and HLA in healthy donors. Overall study findings and caveats: Within a later analysis, the majority of CMV-associated TCR beta chains appeared HLA-restricted. There were under 200 TCR beta chains listed as cytomegalovirus-associated. A later analysis linked a missense variant in DCLRE1C to the trimming of TCR beta V and J genes. Some segments of the V type, notably TRBV6-2 and TRBV6-3, were excluded as indistinguishable.

Per germline, CDR1 SGHRS and CDR2 YFSETQ. The CDR3 sequence is 12 residues long. Trimming removed 4 bases at V and 5 bases at J, with 9 bases between. The PCR was carried out with 60 Vbeta primers and 13 Jbeta primers. The repertoire was sequenced with immunoSEQ multiplex PCR; TCRdb's copy has only in-frame clones and lacks some. The sample has some 65,000 clones; less than 65% are singletons. This clone was observed a handful of times. Its antigen is undetermined. The V call is TRBV5-1, the J call TRBJ2-5; D not certain. Specimen: PBMCs. The receptor comes from a man aged 30-40 years in good health and CMV-seronegative. In DNA form, the CDR3 reads TGCGCCAGCAGCCTGTCACGGGAGACCCAGTACTTC. Its translation is CASSLSRETQYF.